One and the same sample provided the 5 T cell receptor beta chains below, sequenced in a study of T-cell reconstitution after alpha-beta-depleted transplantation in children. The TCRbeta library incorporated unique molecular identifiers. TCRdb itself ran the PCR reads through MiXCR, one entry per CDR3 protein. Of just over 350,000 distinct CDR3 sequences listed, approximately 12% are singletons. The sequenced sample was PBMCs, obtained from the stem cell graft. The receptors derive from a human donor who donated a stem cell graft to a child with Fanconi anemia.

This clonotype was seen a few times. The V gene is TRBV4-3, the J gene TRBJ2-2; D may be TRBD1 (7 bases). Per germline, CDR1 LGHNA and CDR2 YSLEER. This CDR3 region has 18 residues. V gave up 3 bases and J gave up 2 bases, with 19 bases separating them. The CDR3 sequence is CASSQERAGGGNTGELFF. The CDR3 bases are TGCGCCAGCAGCCAGGAACGAGCAGGGGGAGGAAACACCGGGGAGCTGTTTTTT.

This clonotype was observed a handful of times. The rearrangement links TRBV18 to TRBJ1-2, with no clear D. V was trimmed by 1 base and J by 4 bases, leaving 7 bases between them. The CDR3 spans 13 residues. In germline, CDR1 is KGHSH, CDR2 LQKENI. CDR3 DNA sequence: TGTGCCAGCTCACCACAAGCCGGCTATGGCTACACCTTC. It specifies CASSPQAGYGYTF.

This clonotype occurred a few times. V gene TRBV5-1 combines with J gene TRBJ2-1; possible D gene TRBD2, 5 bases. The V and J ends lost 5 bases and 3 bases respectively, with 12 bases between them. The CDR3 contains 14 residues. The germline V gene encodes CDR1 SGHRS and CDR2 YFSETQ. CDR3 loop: CASSLQLVYNEQFF. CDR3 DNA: TGCGCCAGCAGTCTGCAACTAGTCTACAATGAGCAGTTCTTC.

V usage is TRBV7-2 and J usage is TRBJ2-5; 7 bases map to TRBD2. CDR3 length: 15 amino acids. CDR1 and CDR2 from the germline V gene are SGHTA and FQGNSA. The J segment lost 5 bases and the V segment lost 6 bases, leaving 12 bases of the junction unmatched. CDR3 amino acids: CASRPSGGGSETQYF. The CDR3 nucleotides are TGTGCCAGCAGGCCTTCTGGGGGGGGTTCCGAGACCCAGTACTTC.

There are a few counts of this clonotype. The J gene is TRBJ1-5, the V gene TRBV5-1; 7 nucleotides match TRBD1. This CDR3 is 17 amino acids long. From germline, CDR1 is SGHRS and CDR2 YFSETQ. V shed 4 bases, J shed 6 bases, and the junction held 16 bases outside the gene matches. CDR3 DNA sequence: TGCGCCAGCAGCCCGGCCCCCGGGACAGAGGGAGGTCAGCCCCAGCATTTT. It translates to CASSPAPGTEGGQPQHF.